This T cell receptor (beta chain) derives from a study of blood T cell repertoires in COVID-19. Original processing methods: Researchers report that nucleated cell counts were estimated from reference gene primer amplification. Data came from immunoSEQ multiplex PCR; TCRdb stores just in-frame clones and leaves some out. Clone size and the V and J calls come from that table; the DNA yielded D and trimming. In the table there are 130,000 or so clones, 70% to 90% of which are singletons. V was trimmed by 3 bases and J by 7 bases, leaving 10 bases between them. The length of the CDR3 is 13 residues. The sample comprised peripheral blood. The sequence was obtained from a woman aged 45-65 years who had recovered from COVID-19. This sequence joins TRBV12-3 or TRBV12-4 and TRBJ1-5; D is ambiguous. The CDR3 bases are TGTGCCAGCAGTTTCGGAGGCCACCAGCCCCAGCATTTT. Protein: CASSFGGHQPQHF.